Reported below is one T cell receptor beta chain. Profiling relied on immunoSEQ multiplex PCR, and the TCRdb table lists in-frame clones only, not all of them. The sample includes about 98,000 clones, around 92% of them seen just once. The data are from a study of control samples from healthy donors and cancer patients. V was shortened by 5 bases and J by 3 bases, with 8 bases between the two germline ends. Germline CDR1 and CDR2: SGHAT and FQNNGV. This CDR3 contains 12 residues. The sequenced material came from blood. The chain couples TRBV11-2 to TRBJ2-7; D is possibly TRBD1 (6 bases). This receptor was identified in a woman aged 18-29 years in good health. The CDR3 protein is CASSQQGYEQYF. The CDR3, as DNA: TGTGCCAGCAGCCAACAGGGCTACGAGCAGTACTTC.